The 8 T cell receptor beta chains below were found in one sample sequenced in a study of T cell responses to AZD1222 COVID-19 vaccine. Repertoires were generated with immunoSEQ multiplex PCR, while TCRdb's copy carries only in-frame clones and drops some. The sample has 150,000 to 200,000 clones, roughly 92% seen once. The sequences come from peripheral blood, collected on day 0 of AZD1222 vaccination. These receptors were taken from an adult in good health.

This clone was found a few times. The gene calls are TRBV7-9 and TRBJ2-3; TRBD2 matches at 16 bases. This CDR3 has 19 residues. Germline CDR1 SEHNR, CDR2 FQNEAQ (reference sequence). V was clipped by 5 bases and J by 4 bases; unmatched bases: 12. CDR3: CASSPDGTSGRGRSDTQYF. CDR3 nucleotide sequence: TGTGCCAGCAGCCCGGATGGGACTAGCGGGAGGGGAAGGTCAGATACGCAGTATTTT.

This rearrangement joins TRBV3-1 (or the pseudogene TRBV3-2) to TRBJ1-1; 8 bases fit TRBD1. The CDR3 consists of 14 residues. With V trimmed by 3 bases and J by 3 bases, 3 bases remained unmatched. Germline V gives CDR1 LGHDT, CDR2 YNNKEL (reference sequence). As DNA, the CDR3 is TGTGCCAGCAGCCATGAGGACAGGGACACTGAAGCTTTCTTT. Encoded protein: CASSHEDRDTEAFF.

The chain links TRBV18 to TRBJ1-5; D gene ambiguous. The length of the CDR3 is 15 residues. V shed 3 bases and J shed 6 bases, with 15 bases lying between them. Germline CDR1 and CDR2: KGHSH and LQKENI. The CDR3 DNA reads TGTGCCAGCTCACCTCGAGGTCCCGAAATTCAGCCCCAGCATTTT. It translates to CASSPRGPEIQPQHF.

The V and J genes are TRBV13 and TRBJ1-1; D gene unclear. Per the germline V gene, CDR1 is PRHDT and CDR2 is FYEKMQ (reference sequence). CDR3 length: 16 amino acids. V gave up 5 bases and J gave up 0 bases, with 16 bases separating them. In DNA form, the CDR3 reads TGTGCCAGCAGCCCTACCGGCGACCGGCTGAACACTGAAGCTTTCTTT. Protein product: CASSPTGDRLNTEAFF.

The chain links TRBV29-1 to TRBJ2-5; TRBD1 might be the D (6 bases). The CDR3 extends over 13 amino acids. V lost 3 bases, J lost 3 bases, and 11 bases lay in between. Germline values: CDR1 SQVTM, CDR2 ANQGSEA. Here the CDR3 reads CSVEGAVEETQYF. The CDR3 region has the DNA TGCAGCGTTGAGGGGGCGGTGGAAGAGACCCAGTACTTC.

The chain couples TRBV12-3 or TRBV12-4 to TRBJ2-7; possible D gene TRBD1, 5 bases. Trimming left V 6 bases short and J 3 bases short, with 12 bases between. This CDR3 spans 13 amino acids. The CDR3 nucleotides are TGTGCCAGCAGCCCGACAGCAAGCTACGAGCAGTACTTC. Its protein product is CASSPTASYEQYF.

The chain carries TRBV6-5 and TRBJ1-3; D is ambiguous. Germline CDR1 MNHEY, CDR2 SVGAGI. Trimming stripped 0 bases from V and 4 bases from J, with 10 bases between. This CDR3 is 15 amino acids long. CDR3 protein: CASSYSQGSGNTIYF. As DNA, the CDR3 is TGTGCCAGCAGTTACTCGCAAGGTTCAGGAAACACCATATATTTT.

The V and J genes are TRBV9 and TRBJ2-5, with 11 bases that match TRBD2. Losses at the gene ends were 2 bases for V and 3 bases for J; bases not matched to a gene: 3. Germline-derived CDR1 and CDR2 are SGDLS and YYNGEE. The CDR3 is made up of 15 amino acids. The DNA of the CDR3 is TGTGCCAGCAGCGTTGGACTAGCGGGCGAAGAGACCCAGTACTTC. Its translation: CASSVGLAGEETQYF.